This record concerns one TCR beta chain sequence. Germline V CDR1 and CDR2: SGHTA, FQGNSA. The V and J ends lost 5 bases and 0 bases respectively, with 10 bases between them. The CDR3 consists of 14 residues. As handled by the study authors: From reference gene primer amplification, estimates of nucleated cell counts were derived. Sequencing was performed with immunoSEQ multiplex PCR; in TCRdb, only in-frame clones are kept and a portion is missing. V and J calls and clone size are those listed in that table; D and trimming were worked out from the DNA. The repertoire consists of roughly 250,000 clones, with about nine tenths occurring once and the leading ten covering approximately 1.2%. This sample was included in a study of blood T cell repertoires in COVID-19.

Material for sequencing was PBMCs or T cells enriched from blood (not recorded which). This receptor was identified in a human donor in a cohort exposed to, infected with or recovered from COVID-19 (not recorded which). The donor label of this sample is uncertain. The V and J genes are TRBV7-2 and TRBJ1-1; D gene ambiguous. The CDR3 nucleotides read TGTGCCAGCAGCCCCAGGTCCATGAACACTGAAGCTTTCTTT. Its protein is CASSPRSMNTEAFF.